The 24 T cell receptor beta chains below were found in one sample sequenced in a study of response to subunit inactivated influenza vaccine. Each CDR3 protein is one row after TCRdb ran MiXCR on the RT-PCR reads. The sample contains 590,000 or so distinct CDR3 sequences, 11% to 15% of which appear only once. The specimen was PBMCs from blood, collected 14 to 15 days before vaccination. Every receptor here comes from a man aged 45-65 years who received an inactivated influenza vaccine.

This clonotype was picked up a small number of times. V and J are TRBV10-2 and TRBJ1-1; D unclear. In germline, CDR1 is WSHSY, CDR2 SAAADI. The CDR3 is 12 amino acids. The V end was cut by 6 bases, the J end by 11 bases, with 16 bases between. Here the CDR3 DNA reads TGCGCCAGCAGCCCAGGCCTTTGGCCTGCTTTCTTT. Amino acids: CASSPGLWPAFF.

This clonotype was observed a few times. The rearrangement links TRBV7-8 to TRBJ1-4; D is perhaps TRBD1 (5 bases). Germline CDR1 reads SGHVS; CDR2 reads FQNEAQ. Trimming shortened V by 5 bases and J by 7 bases, and 14 bases separated the two germline ends. The CDR3 covers 14 residues. The CDR3: CASSPGTPSEKLFF. As DNA, the CDR3 is TGTGCCAGCAGCCCCGGGACCCCATCTGAAAAACTGTTTTTT.

Many counts were recorded for this clonotype. J is TRBJ2-2 and V is TRBV7-2; unclear D gene. V lost 5 bases and J lost 1, with 8 bases in between. CDR1 and CDR2 (germline): SGHTA, FQGNSA. The CDR3 contains 14 residues. As DNA, the CDR3 is TGTGCCAGCAGCCCGGACGGGAACACCGGGGAGCTGTTTTTT. Residues: CASSPDGNTGELFF.

This clonotype was detected a few times. V usage is TRBV5-1 and J usage is TRBJ2-7; TRBD1 matches 7 bases. The V segment lost 3 bases and the J segment 3 bases; nucleotides outside the gene matches: 9. In germline, CDR1 is SGHRS, CDR2 YFSETQ. The CDR3 totals 15 residues. CDR3 in DNA: TGCGCCAGCAGCTACGGGACAGCGAACCACTACGAGCAGTACTTC. Translating gives CASSYGTANHYEQYF.

As concerns this clonotype: At one of its ends the junction is not consistent with the germline gene, which may arise from a read error. This chain uses TRBV7-9 with TRBJ2-5, with TRBD2 identical over 9 bases. The CDR3 is 14 amino acids. Per the germline V gene, CDR1 is SEHNR and CDR2 is FQNEAQ (reference sequence). CDR3 bases: TGTGCCAGCAGCGTAGCCAGCGGGGGGGAGACCCAGTACTTC. It codes for CASSVASGGETQYF. The whole variable domain, filled in from reference TRBV7-9 and TRBJ2-5, reads DTGVSQNPRHKITKRGQNVTFRCDPISEHNRLYWYRQTLGQGPEFLTYFQNEAQLEKSRLLSDRFSAERPKGSFSTLEIQRTEQGDSAMYLCASSVASGGETQYFGPGTRLLVL.

Concerning this clonotype itself: This sequence may be a read error, since a much larger clone differs from it by one base. V is TRBV20-1 and J is TRBJ2-7; possibly TRBD1 for D (5 bases). V was trimmed by 5 bases and J by 7 bases, leaving 18 bases between them. CDR1 and CDR2 from the germline V gene are DFQATT and SNEGSKA (reference sequence). The CDR3 has 13 residues. In DNA, the CDR3 is TGCAGTGCTGCTCTTCCGCGCCCAGGGGAGCAGTACTTC. Its protein product is CSAALPRPGEQYF.

This clonotype was counted between two and nine times. The chain couples TRBV5-1 to TRBJ2-7; D gene unclear. Trimming stripped 2 bases from V and 1 base from J, with 10 bases between. Germline loops: CDR1 SGHRS, CDR2 YFSETQ. The CDR3 has 14 residues. CDR3 sequence reads: CASSFGAGSYEQYF. CDR3 in DNA: TGCGCCAGCAGCTTTGGCGCAGGATCCTACGAGCAGTACTTC.

Only a few counts were recorded for this clonotype. The chain uses TRBV10-3 and TRBJ2-5; D possibly corresponds to TRBD2 (5 bases). Germline CDR1 is ENHRY and CDR2 is SYGVKD. V dropped 10 bases and J dropped 5 bases, with 17 bases sitting between them. This CDR3 is 13 amino acids long. CDR3 loop: CATTGIRRETQYF. The CDR3, as DNA: TGTGCCACTACGGGAATCCGGCGGGAGACCCAGTACTTC.

This clonotype was picked up many times. Here the CDR3 reads CASTQDRGYSYEQYF. The CDR3 nucleotides read TGTGCCAGCACCCAGGACAGGGGGTACTCCTACGAGCAGTACTTC. This chain joins TRBV2 and TRBJ2-7; 10 bases map to TRBD1. Trimming at V came to 7 bases and at J to 0 bases, leaving 6 bases not matched to a gene. The CDR3 runs 15 residues. Per germline, CDR1 SNHLY and CDR2 FYNNEI. Based on the CDR3 plus reference TRBV2 and TRBJ2-7, the full variable domain is EPEVTQTPSHQVTQMGQEVILRCVPISNHLYFYWYRQILGQKVEFLVSFYNNEISEKSEIFDDQFSVERPDGSNFTLKIRSTKLEDSAMYFCASTQDRGYSYEQYFGPGTRLTVT.

The V and J genes are TRBV7-9 and TRBJ2-1; 11 bases agree with TRBD2. The CDR3 spans 17 residues. The V gene end was trimmed by 5 bases and the J gene end by 5 bases; junction bases not matched to a gene: 11. Germline loops: CDR1 SEHNR, CDR2 FQNEAQ (reference sequence). The CDR3 nucleotides are TGTGCCAGCAGCGCCACTCCCGGGACTAGCGGAGACAATGAGCAGTTCTTC. It specifies CASSATPGTSGDNEQFF.

This clonotype showed up just a few times. In nucleotides, the CDR3 is TGTGCCAGCAGCTTAGTCGAAAGGGGCGACCCCTATGGCTACACCTTC. Translating it yields CASSLVERGDPYGYTF. The chain joins TRBV7-2 to TRBJ1-2, with D maybe TRBD1 (5 bases). Germline V lookup: CDR1 SGHTA, CDR2 FQGNSA. This CDR3 has 16 amino acids. Between the trimmed V and J ends, which lost 1 base and 4 bases, there was a span of 16 bases.

The chain employs TRBV12-3 or TRBV12-4 and TRBJ1-2; tentative D call: TRBD1 (5 bases). V lost 2 bases, J lost 4 bases, and 8 bases lay in between. The CDR3 is 13 amino acids. The CDR3 DNA reads as TGTGCCAGCAGTTTAAGGGGCTTCTATGGCTACACCTTC. This translates into CASSLRGFYGYTF.

This clonotype came up many times. The rearrangement joins TRBV12-3 or TRBV12-4 to TRBJ2-7; no reliable D call. Trimming cost V 0 bases and J 1 base, with 7 bases left between them. This CDR3 is built from 14 residues. CDR3 DNA sequence: TGTGCCAGCAGTTTAGCTGAGAAATCCTACGAGCAGTACTTC. This encodes CASSLAEKSYEQYF.

The chain recombines TRBV12-3 or TRBV12-4 with TRBJ1-3, with 8 bases that match TRBD1. The CDR3 loop spans 17 amino acids. J gave up 2 bases and V 6 bases, and 12 bases lay outside the gene matches. The DNA of the CDR3 is TGTGCCAGCAGAAGGACGGGACAGGTGGGCGCTGGAAACACCATATATTTT. Amino acid sequence: CASRRTGQVGAGNTIYF.

The chain has TRBV4-1 and TRBJ2-5; no clear D. The CDR3 is 13 residues long. The ends were cut back, 0 bases at V and 5 bases at J, with 7 bases in the middle. Germline V CDR1 and CDR2: MGHRA, YSYEKL. The CDR3 nucleotides are TGCGCCAGCAGCCAAGATAGGATTGAGACCCAGTACTTC. Its protein product is CASSQDRIETQYF.

This clonotype was seen at least ten times. The V gene is TRBV6-5, the J gene TRBJ2-2; D possibly matches TRBD1 or TRBD2 (5 bases each). The germline gives CDR1 MNHEY, CDR2 SVGAGI. Between the trimmed V and J ends, which lost 3 bases and 7 bases, there was a span of 15 bases. There are 15 residues in the CDR3. The CDR3 is CASSYHPGAGGELFF. The CDR3 nucleotides are TGTGCCAGCAGTTATCACCCCGGGGCGGGCGGGGAGCTGTTTTTT.

This chain uses TRBV25-1 with TRBJ2-2; D uncertain. In germline, CDR1 is MGHDK, CDR2 SYGVNS. The CDR3 runs 12 residues. V lost 7 bases and J lost 4, with 7 bases in between. The DNA for the CDR3 is TGTGCCAGCACCCCGAGCACCGGGGAGCTGTTTTTT. Amino acid sequence: CASTPSTGELFF.

J is TRBJ2-3 and V is TRBV3-1, with a tentative D call TRBD2 (6 bases). CDR3 size: 15 residues. The V gene lost 4 bases and the J gene lost 1 base, with 12 bases spanning the gap. CDR1 and CDR2 from the germline V gene are LGHDT and YNNKEL (reference sequence). The CDR3 protein is CASSPRLDGTDTQYF. DNA of the CDR3: TGTGCCAGCAGCCCCCGACTAGATGGCACAGATACGCAGTATTTT.

This clonotype showed up just a few times. The chain joins TRBV27 to TRBJ2-7; the match to TRBD2 covers 7 bases. Germline V lookup: CDR1 MNHEY, CDR2 SMNVEV (reference sequence). The CDR3 has 14 residues. V lost 3 bases, J lost 5 bases, and 7 bases stayed unmatched. Here the CDR3 reads CASSFLGGRDEQYF. CDR3 sequence (DNA): TGTGCCAGCAGTTTTTTAGGAGGGAGGGACGAGCAGTACTTC.

V and J are TRBV20-1 and TRBJ2-7; 7 bases align to TRBD2. Germline-derived CDR1 and CDR2 are DFQATT and SNEGSKA (reference sequence). The trim removed 3 bases at V and 3 bases at J, leaving 2 bases unmatched. The CDR3 runs to 12 residues. CDR3: CSASERGYEQYF. CDR3 coding DNA: TGCAGTGCTAGTGAGCGGGGCTACGAGCAGTACTTC.

This clonotype was seen a few times. This sequence joins TRBV6-1 and TRBJ1-1; possibly TRBD1 for D (6 bases). CDR1 MNHNS and CDR2 SASEGT come from the germline V gene. The CDR3 is 13 amino acids. Trimming cost V 7 bases and J 6 bases, with 15 bases left between them. The CDR3 DNA sequence: TGTGCCAGCACCTTTGACAGGACTTCTGAAGCTTTCTTT. Translated: CASTFDRTSEAFF.

The V and J genes are TRBV12-3 or TRBV12-4 and TRBJ1-2; D is uncertain. The CDR3 spans 15 residues. With 5 bases removed from V and 4 bases from J, the gap between germline ends came to 17 bases. In DNA form, the CDR3 reads TGTGCCAGCAGTCGTGGACTAGCGGGCTTCTATGGCTACACCTTC. Amino acids: CASSRGLAGFYGYTF.

The V and J genes are TRBV24-1 and TRBJ1-5; 10 positions match TRBD1. V was pared by 3 bases and J by 7 bases, with 8 bases of the junction left unmatched. Germline lookup yields CDR1 KGHDR and CDR2 SFDVKD. The CDR3 has 16 amino acids. Here the CDR3 DNA reads TGTGCCACCAGTGATCGGACAGGGGGGTGGAGACAGCCCCAGCATTTT. Protein product: CATSDRTGGWRQPQHF.

This clonotype was observed a few times. V gene TRBV6-1 combines with J gene TRBJ1-2; no firm D call. This CDR3 has 14 residues. V was pared by 1 base and J by 2 bases, with 8 bases between. Germline V gene lookup returns CDR1 MNHNS and CDR2 SASEGT. CDR3 sequence (DNA): TGTGCCAGCAGTGAAGAAACGGCAAACTATGGCTACACCTTC. Residues: CASSEETANYGYTF.